This T cell receptor (beta chain) was sequenced for a study of blood T cell repertoires in COVID-19. About the study: T cells, B-cell-depleted T cells, or PBMCs supplied cDNA or gDNA.

The sample holds one count of this clone. Clones were sequenced by immunoSEQ multiplex PCR, and TCRdb holds only the in-frame ones, with some missing. The table shows tens of thousands of clones, with approximately 90% occurring only once. The germline gives CDR1 SGDLS, CDR2 YYNGEE. This CDR3 region has 15 residues. J gave up 2 bases and V 4 bases, and 6 bases lay outside the gene matches. The chain has TRBV9 and TRBJ2-1; 7 bases are shared with TRBD1. The TCR comes from a human donor with active COVID-19. The donor label of this sample is uncertain. Sequencing input: peripheral blood. The CDR3 DNA is TGTGCCAGCAGCCTACAGGGGAGCACCTACAATGAGCAGTTCTTC. It is translated as CASSLQGSTYNEQFF.